These 15 T cell receptor beta chains share one sample of origin, sequenced in a study of patients and donors after allogeneic stem cell transplantation. TCRdb re-called the RT-PCR reads through MiXCR, storing one row per CDR3 protein. Here the sample spans tens of thousands of distinct CDR3 sequences, about a quarter being singletons. The sample was blood, either unsorted or a sorted T cell fraction (not recorded which). The receptors come from a human donor who was either an allogeneic HSCT recipient or a stem cell or donor lymphocyte infusion donor (not recorded which). It is not recorded whose cells these are; they may come from a transplant donor.

About this clonotype itself: Mismatch with germline at one junction end may stem from a read error. Here the CDR3 DNA reads TGTGCCAGCAGCTTAGGCGCTAGCGGGAGGGCCTACACCGCGGAGCTGTTTTTT. Protein product: CASSLGASGRAYTAELFF. This chain joins TRBV11-2 and TRBJ2-2; 12 bases match TRBD2. Per germline, CDR1 SGHAT and CDR2 FQNNGV. This CDR3 has 18 amino acids.

In this sample, this clonotype turned up a few times. J is TRBJ2-1 and V is TRBV3-1, with D perhaps TRBD2 (5 bases). The CDR3 extends over 16 amino acids. The V and J ends lost 4 bases and 3 bases respectively, with 16 bases between them. Germline V gene data show CDR1 as LGHDT and CDR2 as YNNKEL (reference sequence). The CDR3 DNA reads TGTGCCAGCAGCCCCCACGGGTCGGGGTTCTACAATGAGCAGTTCTTC. Its protein product is CASSPHGSGFYNEQFF.

The CDR3 nucleotides read TGCGCCAGCAGCCCACGGACAGCAGCCTACGAGCAGTACTTC. Protein: CASSPRTAAYEQYF. This chain connects TRBV5-1 to TRBJ2-7; possibly TRBD1 for D (6 bases). Germline V gene data show CDR1 as SGHRS and CDR2 as YFSETQ. The V end was cut by 4 bases, the J end by 2 bases, with 13 bases between. The length of the CDR3 is 14 residues. The full variable domain, completed using reference TRBV5-1 and TRBJ2-7, is KAGVTQTPRYLIKTRGQQVTLSCSPISGHRSVSWYQQTPGQGLQFLFEYFSETQRNKGNFPGRFSGRQFSNSRSEMNVSTLELGDSALYLCASSPRTAAYEQYFGPGTRLTVT.

The chain combines TRBV4-3 with TRBJ1-1, with 12 bases that match TRBD1. Germline CDR1 and CDR2: LGHNA and YSLEER. The trim removed 4 bases at V and 1 base at J, leaving 10 bases unmatched. This CDR3 is 18 amino acids long. The CDR3 reads CASSPGTGGPSPNTEAFF. DNA for the CDR3: TGCGCCAGCAGCCCCGGGACAGGGGGCCCCTCCCCGAACACTGAAGCTTTCTTT.

The chain recombines TRBV6-6 with TRBJ2-7; 10 bases map to TRBD2. The J segment lost 0 bases and the V segment lost 4 bases, leaving 6 bases of the junction unmatched. Germline values: CDR1 MNHNY, CDR2 SVGAGI (reference sequence). The CDR3 is 16 amino acids. The CDR3 spells CASSFDPSGSSYEQYF. In DNA, the CDR3 is TGTGCCAGCAGTTTCGACCCTAGCGGGAGCTCCTACGAGCAGTACTTC.

The genes are TRBV20-1 and TRBJ2-7; 8 bases line up with TRBD1. Trimming cost V 2 bases and J 6 bases; bases outside gene matches: 3. Per the germline V gene, CDR1 is DFQATT and CDR2 is SNEGSKA (reference sequence). CDR3 size: 12 residues. Here the CDR3 reads CSARPTGAEQYF. The CDR3 DNA follows: TGCAGTGCTAGACCGACAGGGGCCGAGCAGTACTTC.

This clonotype is labeled medium-sized. As DNA, the CDR3 is TGTGCCAGCTCACCGTCGGGGTCAGAGACCCAGTACTTC. Amino acids: CASSPSGSETQYF. The chain recombines TRBV18 with TRBJ2-5, with D possibly TRBD2 on 5 matching bases. The CDR3 is 13 residues long. V was pared by 3 bases and J by 4 bases, with 9 bases between. Germline assignment: CDR1 KGHSH and CDR2 LQKENI.

As for this clonotype: One end of the junction is discordant with germline, which a read error may explain. V and J are TRBV6-1 and TRBJ1-5, with 11 bases identical to TRBD1. The CDR3 length is 16 residues. The germline CDR1 and CDR2 sequences are MNHNS and SASEGT. The CDR3 DNA sequence: TGTGCCAGCAGGGAAGGGTTGGACAGGGGGCGTCAGCCCCAGCATTTT. It is translated as CASREGLDRGRQPQHF.

In this sample, this clonotype turned up many times. The chain carries TRBV4-2 and TRBJ1-3; D remains ambiguous. Germline V lookup: CDR1 LGHNA, CDR2 YNFKEQ. V was trimmed by 0 bases and J by 0 bases, leaving 9 bases between them. CDR3 length equals 16 residues. As DNA, the CDR3 is TGTGCCAGCAGCCAAGATCGTCAAGTCTCTGGAAACACCATATATTTT. It is translated as CASSQDRQVSGNTIYF.

This sequence joins TRBV6-1 and TRBJ1-6, with D possibly TRBD1 on 6 matching bases. V lost 7 bases to trimming and J lost 3 bases, with 19 bases between them. This CDR3 is built from 17 residues. Germline V gene sequence: CDR1 MNHNS, CDR2 SASEGT. For the CDR3, the DNA is TGTGCCAGCACCCGAAATTCCTGGACAGACTATAATTCACCCCTCCACTTT. It yields the protein CASTRNSWTDYNSPLHF.

The CDR3 sequence: CASGLSTGSTGELFF. Written as DNA, the CDR3 is TGTGCTAGTGGTTTGAGTACAGGGAGCACCGGGGAGCTGTTTTTT. The J gene is TRBJ2-2, the V gene TRBV12-5, with a weak D call TRBD1 (6 bases). V lost 2 bases, J lost 4 bases, and 11 bases lay in between. CDR3 length equals 15 residues. CDR1 is LGHNT and CDR2 is FRNRAP in the germline V gene.

The V gene is TRBV7-6, the J gene TRBJ2-2; TRBD2 might be the D (6 bases). Trimming left V 3 bases short and J 2 bases short, with 13 bases between. CDR1 is SGHVS and CDR2 is FNYEAQ in the germline V gene. The length of the CDR3 is 16 residues. The CDR3 DNA follows: TGTGCCAGCAGCTTCGTGGGCGGGGTAAACACCGGGGAGCTGTTTTTT. Translated, it gives CASSFVGGVNTGELFF.

This clonotype is labeled as medium-sized. The rearrangement uses TRBV6-5 and TRBJ1-3; D is unresolved. Germline assignment: CDR1 MNHEY and CDR2 SVGAGI. The length of the CDR3 is 12 residues. The V gene lost 4 bases and the J gene lost 8 bases, with 9 bases spanning the gap. The CDR3 nucleotides read TGTGCCAGCAGTTCCAGTGTGGACACCATATATTTT. It encodes CASSSSVDTIYF.

V and J are TRBV29-1 and TRBJ2-5, with D perhaps matching TRBD1 or TRBD2 (5 bases each). This CDR3 has 15 residues. V dropped 1 base and J dropped 6 bases, with 18 bases sitting between them. Germline V gene lookup returns CDR1 SQVTM and CDR2 ANQGSEA. The DNA for the CDR3 is TGCAGCGTTGAAGGGGGGATGGCCAGGGTGCAGACCCAGTACTTC. Its protein is CSVEGGMARVQTQYF. Drawing the rest from reference TRBV29-1 and TRBJ2-5, the complete variable domain is SAVISQKPSRDICQRGTSLTIQCQVDSQVTMMFWYRQQPGQSLTLIATANQGSEATYESGFVIDKFPISRPNLTFSTLTVSNMSPEDSSIYLCSVEGGMARVQTQYFGPGTRLLVL.

This clonotype has more than one count but fewer than ten. V gene TRBV12-3 or TRBV12-4 combines with J gene TRBJ2-7; D call uncertain. V was shortened by 3 bases and J by 2 bases, with 8 bases between the two germline ends. The CDR3 totals 13 residues. Here the CDR3 reads CASSFRVTYEQYF. DNA of the CDR3: TGTGCCAGCAGTTTTAGGGTTACCTACGAGCAGTACTTC.